The rows below give T cell receptor beta chains drawn from one sample of a study of T cell repertoires in cytomegalovirus infection. TCRdb processed the reads anew with MiXCR; each CDR3 protein has one entry. The sample records around 450,000 distinct CDR3 sequences, about 11% being singletons. The material sequenced was PBMCs. These receptors were collected from a human donor in good health (CMV status not recorded). Some clones in this sample may be carry-over from other donors' samples. The CDR3 runs from the conserved cysteine through the conserved F or W. The order of the fields is D gene, V gene, J gene, clone size, CDR3 DNA, CDR3 protein. A D gene is named only where the DNA matches it firmly. Size is omitted from some rows. Given values are once, few, many or a class for expanded clones.

NA	TRBV28	TRBJ1-5	many	TGTGCCAGCAGTTTGGTAGCGAGTAGCAATCAGCCCCAGCATTTT	CASSLVASSNQPQHF
NA	TRBV6-1	TRBJ1-2	few	TGTGCCAGCAGTGAGGTTCAGAGGGGTGGCTACACCTTC	CASSEVQRGGYTF
NA	TRBV11-2	TRBJ2-6	few	TGTGCCAGCAGCCTCCGACGGAGCTCTGGGGCCAACGTCCTGACTTTC	CASSLRRSSGANVLTF
NA	TRBV10-3	TRBJ2-4	many	TGTGCCACCCTCTCGGGGAGCGGGTCGGCCAAAAACATTCAGTACTTC	CATLSGSGSAKNIQYF
NA	TRBV7-3	TRBJ2-5	few	TGTGCCAGCAGCTTAAATACGGGAACAGAGACCCAGTACTTC	CASSLNTGTETQYF
TRBD1	TRBV18	TRBJ1-5	few	TGTGCCAGCTCACCACCGCCAGGGGGGGGCAATCAGCCCCAGCATTTT	CASSPPPGGGNQPQHF
NA	TRBV28	TRBJ1-4	many	TGTGCCAGCATCCGGGAGGGGACGGCTTTTGAAAAACTGTTTTTT	CASIREGTAFEKLFF
TRBD2	TRBV20-1	TRBJ2-3	many	TGCAGTGCTAGAGAGGAGCGGGGGGGCGAGGCAGATACGCAGTATTTT	CSAREERGGEADTQYF
NA	TRBV7-9	TRBJ2-7	many	TGTGCCAGCAGCGGCTCTGGGATGAGCTCCTACGAGCAGTACTTC	CASSGSGMSSYEQYF
NA	TRBV7-2	TRBJ1-5	many	TGTGCCAGCAGCTTAGACCCCTTTCTAAGCAATCAGCCCCAGCATTTT	CASSLDPFLSNQPQHF
NA	TRBV11-3	TRBJ1-1	many	TGTGCCAGCAGCCGTACCCGGCGGACTGAAGCTTTCTTT	CASSRTRRTEAFF
TRBD1	TRBV5-1	TRBJ2-5	NA	TGCGCCAGCAGCGTGGGACAGCGCCAGGAGACCCAGTACTTC	CASSVGQRQETQYF
TRBD2	TRBV24-1	TRBJ2-1	many	TGTGCCACCAGTGATTCGGGACTAGCGGGAAGCTCCTACAATGAGCAGTTCTTC	CATSDSGLAGSSYNEQFF
NA	TRBV24-1	TRBJ2-3	NA	TGTGCCACCAGTGATTTAGGTTCGGCGGAAAGCACAGATACGCAGTATTTT	CATSDLGSAESTDTQYF
NA	TRBV7-2	TRBJ1-5	many	TGTGCCAGCAGCTTAGCGTCGGGACGTTACAATCAGCCCCAGCATTTT	CASSLASGRYNQPQHF
TRBD1	TRBV27	TRBJ2-1	many	TGTGCCAGCAGGCCCCGATCCGGGACAGGCGCTTACAATGAGCAGTTCTTC	CASRPRSGTGAYNEQFF
NA	TRBV7-6	TRBJ2-2	NA	TGTGCCAGCAGCTTACCAGGGTTCATGGGCACCGGGGAGCTGTTTTTT	CASSLPGFMGTGELFF
NA	TRBV11-2	TRBJ1-2	many	TGTGCCAGCAGCGACCCCTACTTAGCTAACTATGGCTACACCTTC	CASSDPYLANYGYTF
NA	TRBV12-3/TRBV12-4	TRBJ1-5	many	TGTGCCAGCGCCACAAGCCAAGGGGTGGATCAGCCCCAGCATTTT	CASATSQGVDQPQHF
TRBD2	TRBV7-9	TRBJ2-1	many	TGTGCCAGCAGCCAGACCCTAGCGGGCCGCAATGAGCAGTTCTTC	CASSQTLAGRNEQFF
NA	TRBV7-9	TRBJ2-3	many	TGTGCCAGCAGTCGGAATAGCCTCACAGATACGCAGTATTTT	CASSRNSLTDTQYF
NA	TRBV29-1	TRBJ2-5	many	TGCAGCGTTGATCCTAGGGGGTCCCAAGAGACCCAGTACTTC	CSVDPRGSQETQYF
TRBD2	TRBV12-3/TRBV12-4	TRBJ2-3	NA	TGTGCCAGCAAGGCTAGCGGGGGGACAGATACGCAGTATTTT	CASKASGGTDTQYF
NA	TRBV6-1	TRBJ2-5	many	TGTGCCAGCACCCGCCTATGGGGGGTGGAAGAGACCCAGTACTTC	CASTRLWGVEETQYF
NA	TRBV4-1	TRBJ2-1	few	TGCGCCAGCAGCCAAAGATGGGCGATCAGCTCCTACAATGAGCAGTTCTTC	CASSQRWAISSYNEQFF
TRBD1	TRBV29-1	TRBJ1-2	few	TGCAGCGTTGTCCAGGGGGGGATTAACTATGGCTACACCTTC	CSVVQGGINYGYTF
NA	TRBV7-9	TRBJ1-5	many	TGTGCCAGCAGCTCAGGGGTTCTGCCCCAGCATTTT	CASSSGVLPQHF
TRBD2	TRBV7-3	TRBJ2-1	NA	TGTGCCAGCAGCTCCGGGACTAGCGGGGGGGTCAAGCAGTTCTTC	CASSSGTSGGVKQFF
TRBD2	TRBV18	TRBJ2-3	few	TGTGCCAGCTCACCCATAGCGGGAGGCACAGATACGCAGTATTTT	CASSPIAGGTDTQYF
NA	TRBV28	TRBJ2-2	many	TGTGCCAGCAGCAGCTTCACAGGCTCCTCCGGGGAGCTGTTTTTT	CASSSFTGSSGELFF
NA	TRBV28	TRBJ2-7	many	TGTGCCAGCAGTGGGGGACTGGGGCCCTACGAGCAGTACTTC	CASSGGLGPYEQYF
NA	TRBV7-8	TRBJ1-5	many	TGTGCCAGCAGCTTAGCGGGAGGGTTTACCAATCAGCCCCAGCATTTT	CASSLAGGFTNQPQHF
NA	TRBV19	TRBJ2-7	many	TGTGCCACCGCCCGCGGGCCCGACTACGAGCAGTACTTC	CATARGPDYEQYF
NA	TRBV15	TRBJ1-5	NA	TGTGCCACCAGCAGAGATGGGGCCGAGACAGAAGAACTTGGCAATCAGCCCCAGCATTTT	CATSRDGAETEELGNQPQHF
NA	TRBV20-1	TRBJ2-2	NA	TGCAGTGCTAGAGATAGGCGGCTATCCGGACCCGGGGAGCTGTTTTTT	CSARDRRLSGPGELFF
TRBD2	TRBV2	TRBJ2-3	NA	TGTGCCAGCAGTTCTCTAGCGGGAGATACGCAGTATTTT	CASSSLAGDTQYF
NA	TRBV12-3/TRBV12-4	TRBJ2-7	many	TGTGCCAGCAGTTTGACACATTACGAGCAGTACTTC	CASSLTHYEQYF
NA	TRBV11-1	TRBJ2-1	few	TGTGCCAGCAGCGAGCGAGTGTCCTACAATGAGCAGTTCTTC	CASSERVSYNEQFF
NA	TRBV7-8	TRBJ1-5	many	TGTGCCAGCAGCCCCAGAGCCCCCGGGAGTGAATCGAGGACCCAGCATTTT	CASSPRAPGSESRTQHF
TRBD1	TRBV11-2	TRBJ1-3	many	TGTGCCAGCAGCACCCACAGGGGACCCTCTGGAAACACCATATATTTT	CASSTHRGPSGNTIYF
TRBD2	TRBV19	TRBJ2-1	many	TGTGCCAGTAGTATTGGGGGGACTAGCGGGATCAGGGAGCAGTTCTTC	CASSIGGTSGIREQFF
NA	TRBV13	TRBJ1-2	once	TGTGCCAGCAGCTTTAATGGGGAGGGCTACGCCTTC	CASSFNGEGYAF
NA	TRBV12-3/TRBV12-4	TRBJ2-7	many	TGTGCCAGCAGTTTACGCCTGCTCCCCTACGAGCAGTACTTC	CASSLRLLPYEQYF
NA	TRBV19	TRBJ1-1	many	TGTGCCAGTAGTATATGGTTGCGGGGCACTGAAGCTTTCTTT	CASSIWLRGTEAFF
NA	TRBV7-9	TRBJ2-5	many	TGTGCCAGCAGCCTGCCTGACTGGGAGACCCAGTACTTC	CASSLPDWETQYF
TRBD2	TRBV5-6	TRBJ2-6	NA	TGTGCCAGCAGCTTACTAGCGGGGGGTGACTCTGGGGCCAACGTCCTGACTTTC	CASSLLAGGDSGANVLTF
NA	TRBV7-2	TRBJ1-1	many	TGTGCCAGCAGCTTCCGGGACTTGAACACTGAAGCTTTCTTT	CASSFRDLNTEAFF
NA	TRBV19	TRBJ2-5	NA	TGTGCCAGCGGGACGGTTAGGAGGGAAGAGACCCAGTACTTC	CASGTVRREETQYF
NA	TRBV7-2	TRBJ2-2	many	TGTGCCAGCAGCCTAAGGGGTCGGGAGCTGTTTTTT	CASSLRGRELFF
NA	TRBV7-3	TRBJ2-2	many	TGTGCCAGCAGTGGACTTCGGAACACCGGGGAGCTGTTTTTT	CASSGLRNTGELFF
NA	TRBV18	TRBJ2-1	NA	TGTGCCAGCTCACGGGGGGCGCCGAACAATGAGCAGTTCTTC	CASSRGAPNNEQFF
NA	TRBV19	TRBJ2-4	NA	TGTGCCAGTAGTACCCGACTACGGGAGACCTTAGCCAAAAACATTCAGTACTTC	CASSTRLRETLAKNIQYF
TRBD1	TRBV5-1	TRBJ1-2	few	TGCGCCAGCAGCCCCGGGACAGGGGGCTCCTTTGAGGGCTACACCTTC	CASSPGTGGSFEGYTF
NA	TRBV7-6	TRBJ2-1	many	TGTGCCAGCAGCTTAGGATTAGGGAATGAGCAGTTCTTC	CASSLGLGNEQFF
NA	TRBV5-4	TRBJ1-6	many	TGTGCCAGCAGCTCAAGTAACAGGGTCTATAATTCACCCCTCCACTTT	CASSSSNRVYNSPLHF